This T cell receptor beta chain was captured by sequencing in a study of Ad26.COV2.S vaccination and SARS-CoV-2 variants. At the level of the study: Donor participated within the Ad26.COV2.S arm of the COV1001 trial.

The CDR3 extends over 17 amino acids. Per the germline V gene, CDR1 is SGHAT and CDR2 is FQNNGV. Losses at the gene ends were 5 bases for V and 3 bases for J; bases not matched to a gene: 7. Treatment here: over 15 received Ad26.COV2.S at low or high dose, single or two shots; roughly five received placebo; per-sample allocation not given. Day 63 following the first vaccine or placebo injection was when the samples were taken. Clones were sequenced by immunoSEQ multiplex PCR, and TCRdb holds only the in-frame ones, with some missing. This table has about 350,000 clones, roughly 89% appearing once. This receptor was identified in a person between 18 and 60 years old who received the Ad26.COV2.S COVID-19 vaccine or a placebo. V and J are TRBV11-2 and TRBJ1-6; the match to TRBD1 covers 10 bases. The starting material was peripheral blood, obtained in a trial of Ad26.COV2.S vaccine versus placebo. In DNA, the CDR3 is TGTGCCAGCAGCCCTTTCGGGACAGGGGTCTATAATTCACCCCTCCACTTT. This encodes CASSPFGTGVYNSPLHF.